Below, 5 T cell receptor beta chains from the same sample are listed, as sequenced in a study of graft-versus-host responses after intestinal transplantation (dated by TCRdb to the early 2020s). Libraries came from the immunoSEQ multiplex PCR assay. TCRdb took over this immuneACCESS table, retaining in-frame rearrangements with V and J assigned. Such tables are incomplete; in checked studies, under half of the missing clones stem from an unresolved V gene, and the remainder is unexplained. The table for this sample lists tens of thousands of clones; around 87% of them were counted only once. 4% to 5% of the sample comes from the top ten. For these TCRs, the target antigens are not known. The time point label here, explained by the study, means: cells obtained before transplantation from donor or recipient. Sequenced here: unstimulated CD8+ T cells sorted from spleen or lymph node cells, sampled before transplant. All receptors come from a human donor who was the organ donor for an intestinal transplant.

V usage is TRBV2 and J usage is TRBJ2-2; D is ambiguous. Germline lookup yields CDR1 SNHLY and CDR2 FYNNEI. Deletions cut 2 bases from V and 6 bases from J, with 7 bases between. The CDR3 consists of 13 residues. The CDR3 reads CASSELPSGELFF. The DNA for the CDR3 is TGTGCCAGCAGTGAACTCCCCTCCGGGGAGCTGTTTTTT.

V gene TRBV9 combines with J gene TRBJ1-2; possibly TRBD1 for D (6 bases). The CDR3 has 14 amino acids. Per germline, CDR1 SGDLS and CDR2 YYNGEE. Trimming stripped 0 bases from V and 8 bases from J, with 14 bases between. CDR3 in DNA: TGTGCCAGCAGCGTAGCAGGGGACGTCTTAGGCTACACCTTC. This encodes CASSVAGDVLGYTF.

J is TRBJ2-1 and V is TRBV19, with D tentatively TRBD2 (6 bases). With 3 bases removed from V and 4 bases from J, the gap between germline ends came to 16 bases. CDR1 is LNHDA and CDR2 is SQIVND in the germline V gene (reference sequence). The CDR3 has 16 residues. The CDR3 loop reads CASSIEASAQYNEQFF. The DNA of the CDR3 is TGTGCCAGTAGTATTGAGGCTAGCGCCCAATACAATGAGCAGTTCTTC.

The rearrangement joins TRBV5-6 to TRBJ1-6; D may be TRBD1 (6 bases). This CDR3 has 12 amino acids. CDR1 is SGHDT, CDR2 YYEEEE, per germline. V lost 4 bases and J 7 bases, leaving 6 bases between the germline ends. The CDR3 DNA reads TGTGCCAGCAGCGGACAGAATTCACCCCTCCACTTT. This translates into CASSGQNSPLHF.

This clone was detected only once. The V and J genes are TRBV7-9 and TRBJ1-2; no firm D call. This CDR3 is built from 17 residues. Per the germline V gene, CDR1 is SEHNR and CDR2 is FQNEAQ (reference sequence). V lost 5 bases and J lost 1, with 20 bases in between. Written as DNA, the CDR3 is TGTGCCAGCAGCCTATATTTCTACACAGTCTTTAACTATGGCTACACCTTC. Its translation: CASSLYFYTVFNYGYTF.